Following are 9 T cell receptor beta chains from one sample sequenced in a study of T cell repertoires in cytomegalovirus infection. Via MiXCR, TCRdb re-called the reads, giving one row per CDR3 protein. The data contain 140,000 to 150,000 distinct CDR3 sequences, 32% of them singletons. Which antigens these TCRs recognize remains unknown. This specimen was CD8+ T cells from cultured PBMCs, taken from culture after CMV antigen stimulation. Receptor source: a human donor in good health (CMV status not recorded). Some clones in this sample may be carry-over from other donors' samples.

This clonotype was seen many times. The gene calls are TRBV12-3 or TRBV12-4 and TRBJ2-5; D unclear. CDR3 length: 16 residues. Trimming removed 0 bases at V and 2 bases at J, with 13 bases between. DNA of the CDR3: TGTGCCAGCAGTTTAGCGTTCGTGGAAAAGCAAGAGACCCAGTACTTC. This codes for CASSLAFVEKQETQYF.

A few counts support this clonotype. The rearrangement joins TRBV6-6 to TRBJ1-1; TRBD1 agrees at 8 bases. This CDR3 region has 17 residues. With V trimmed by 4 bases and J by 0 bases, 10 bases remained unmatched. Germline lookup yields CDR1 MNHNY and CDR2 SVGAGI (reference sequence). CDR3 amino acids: CASSSITGGALNTEAFF. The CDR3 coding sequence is TGTGCCAGCAGTTCGATCACAGGGGGGGCCTTGAACACTGAAGCTTTCTTT.

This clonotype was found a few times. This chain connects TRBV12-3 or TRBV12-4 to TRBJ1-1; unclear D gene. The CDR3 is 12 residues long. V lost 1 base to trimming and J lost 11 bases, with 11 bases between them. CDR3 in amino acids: CASSLEVGSAFF. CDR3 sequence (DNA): TGTGCCAGCAGTTTAGAGGTGGGGTCGGCTTTCTTT.

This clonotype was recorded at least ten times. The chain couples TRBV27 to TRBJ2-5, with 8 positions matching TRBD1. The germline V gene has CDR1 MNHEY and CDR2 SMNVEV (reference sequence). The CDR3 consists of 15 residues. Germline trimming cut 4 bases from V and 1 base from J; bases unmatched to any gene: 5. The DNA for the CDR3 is TGTGCCAGCAGTTCATGGACAGGGTCCCAAGAGACCCAGTACTTC. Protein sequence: CASSSWTGSQETQYF.

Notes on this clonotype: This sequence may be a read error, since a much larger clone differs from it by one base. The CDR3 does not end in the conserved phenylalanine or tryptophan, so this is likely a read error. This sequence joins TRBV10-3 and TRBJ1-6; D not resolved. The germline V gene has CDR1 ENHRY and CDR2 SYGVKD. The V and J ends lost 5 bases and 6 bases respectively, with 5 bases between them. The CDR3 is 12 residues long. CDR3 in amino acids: CAISSVNSPLHL. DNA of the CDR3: TGTGCCATCAGTTCAGTTAATTCACCCCTCCACTTG.

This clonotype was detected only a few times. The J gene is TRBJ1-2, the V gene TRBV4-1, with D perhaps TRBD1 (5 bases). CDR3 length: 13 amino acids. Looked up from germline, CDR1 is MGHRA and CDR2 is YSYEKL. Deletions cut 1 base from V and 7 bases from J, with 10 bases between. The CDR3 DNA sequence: TGCGCCAGCAGCCAAGTACAGGTGCGTGGCTACACCTTC. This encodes CASSQVQVRGYTF.

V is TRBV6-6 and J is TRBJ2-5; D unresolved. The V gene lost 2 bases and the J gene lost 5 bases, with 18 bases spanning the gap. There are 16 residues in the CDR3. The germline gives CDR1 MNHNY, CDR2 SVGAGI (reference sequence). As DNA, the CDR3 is TGTGCCAGCAGTTACCCGACCGCCGTACCTGGGGAGACCCAGTACTTC. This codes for CASSYPTAVPGETQYF.

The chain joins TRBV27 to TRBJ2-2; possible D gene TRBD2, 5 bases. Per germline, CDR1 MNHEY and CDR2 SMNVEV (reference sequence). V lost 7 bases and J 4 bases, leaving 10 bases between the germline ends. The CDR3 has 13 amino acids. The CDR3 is CASKPDSTGELFF. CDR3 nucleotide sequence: TGTGCCAGCAAACCGGACTCCACCGGGGAGCTGTTTTTT.

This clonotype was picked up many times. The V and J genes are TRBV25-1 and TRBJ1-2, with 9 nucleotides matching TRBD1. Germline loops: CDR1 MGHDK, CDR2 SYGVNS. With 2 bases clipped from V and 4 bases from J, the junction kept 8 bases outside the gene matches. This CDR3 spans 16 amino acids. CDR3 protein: CASSEGNWGQGYGYTF. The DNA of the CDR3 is TGTGCCAGCAGTGAAGGAAACTGGGGACAGGGCTATGGCTACACCTTC.